Presented here are 3 T cell receptor beta chains from one specimen sequenced in a study of T cell changes during pregnancy in multiple sclerosis. The repertoire was sequenced with immunoSEQ multiplex PCR; TCRdb's copy has only in-frame clones and lacks some. Of around 56,000 clones listed, about 90% were seen once; the top ten hold about 0.76%. The specimen was CD4+ T cells from peripheral blood mononuclear cells, collected in the first trimester of pregnancy. These receptors came from a female donor with multiple sclerosis, enrolled in a pregnancy study.

The chain links TRBV2 to TRBJ2-3, with 11 positions matching TRBD2. Trimming removed 8 bases from V and 4 bases from J; junction bases left unmatched: 11. Germline V lookup: CDR1 SNHLY, CDR2 FYNNEI. CDR3 length: 16 residues. In DNA, the CDR3 is TGTGCCAGCTCCCTGAGGGCTAGCGGGGGGTCAGATACGCAGTATTTT. It specifies CASSLRASGGSDTQYF.

J is TRBJ1-1 and V is TRBV5-6; D unresolved. This CDR3 region has 13 residues. From germline, CDR1 is SGHDT and CDR2 YYEEEE. Trimming pared 2 bases from V and 0 bases from J, leaving 5 bases between. CDR3 sequence reads: CASSLQLNTEAFF. CDR3 bases: TGTGCCAGCAGCTTACAACTGAACACTGAAGCTTTCTTT.

V usage is TRBV5-4 and J usage is TRBJ2-1; TRBD2 aligns across 10 bases. The ends lost 5 bases at V and 0 bases at J; junction bases unmatched: 11. The CDR3 spans 18 residues. Germline V gene sequence: CDR1 SGHNT, CDR2 YYREEE (reference sequence). The DNA for the CDR3 is TGTGCCAGCAGTCGGGGGCTAGCGGGAGCCTACTCCTACAATGAGCAGTTCTTC. Encoded protein: CASSRGLAGAYSYNEQFF.